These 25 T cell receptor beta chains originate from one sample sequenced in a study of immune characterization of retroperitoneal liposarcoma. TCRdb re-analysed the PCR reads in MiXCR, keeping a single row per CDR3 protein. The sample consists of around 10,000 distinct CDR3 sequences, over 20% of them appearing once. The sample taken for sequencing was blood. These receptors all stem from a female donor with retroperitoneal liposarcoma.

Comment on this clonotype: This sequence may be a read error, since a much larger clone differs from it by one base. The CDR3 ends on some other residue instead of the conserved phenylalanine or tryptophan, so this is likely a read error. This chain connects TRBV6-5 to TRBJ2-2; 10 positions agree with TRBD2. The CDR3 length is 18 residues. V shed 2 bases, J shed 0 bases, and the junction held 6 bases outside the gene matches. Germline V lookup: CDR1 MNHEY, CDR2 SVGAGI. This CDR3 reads CASSYASGRAANTGELFY. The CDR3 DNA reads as TGTGCCAGCAGTTACGCCAGCGGGAGGGCCGCGAACACCGGGGAGCTGTTTTAT.

CDR3 in DNA: TGCGCCAGCAGCCAGGGGATTGGGGAGACCCAGTACTTC. Translating gives CASSQGIGETQYF. The chain uses TRBV4-1 and TRBJ2-5; D not resolved. The V gene's germline CDR1 is MGHRA and CDR2 YSYEKL. With 3 bases removed from V and 5 bases from J, the gap between germline ends came to 10 bases. The CDR3 totals 13 residues.

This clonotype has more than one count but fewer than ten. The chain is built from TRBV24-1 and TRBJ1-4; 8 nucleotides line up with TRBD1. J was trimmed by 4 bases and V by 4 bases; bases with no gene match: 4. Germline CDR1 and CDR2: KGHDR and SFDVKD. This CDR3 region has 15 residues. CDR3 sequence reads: CATSDPGTGNEKLFF. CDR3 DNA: TGTGCCACCAGTGACCCCGGGACAGGTAATGAAAAACTGTTTTTT.

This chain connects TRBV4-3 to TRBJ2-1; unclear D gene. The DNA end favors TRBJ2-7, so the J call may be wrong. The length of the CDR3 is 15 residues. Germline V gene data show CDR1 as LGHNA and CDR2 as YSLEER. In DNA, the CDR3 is TGCGCCAGCAGCCAATTCGTCACCAGGAACTACGAGCAGTACTTC. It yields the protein CASSQFVTRNYEQYF.

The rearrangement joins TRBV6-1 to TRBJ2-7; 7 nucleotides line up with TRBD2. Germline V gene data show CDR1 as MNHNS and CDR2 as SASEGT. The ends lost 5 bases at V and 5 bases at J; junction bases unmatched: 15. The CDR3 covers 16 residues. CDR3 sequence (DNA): TGTGCCAGCAGTCAAACAGGAACCAGCGGGGCGGACGAGCAGTACTTC. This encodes CASSQTGTSGADEQYF.

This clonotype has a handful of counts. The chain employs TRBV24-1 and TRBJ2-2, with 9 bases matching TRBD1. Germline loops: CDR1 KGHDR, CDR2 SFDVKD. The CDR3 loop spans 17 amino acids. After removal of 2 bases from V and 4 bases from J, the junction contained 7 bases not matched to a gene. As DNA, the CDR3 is TGTGCCACCAGTGATTCTCCGGGACAGGGAAGCACCGGGGAGCTGTTTTTT. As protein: CATSDSPGQGSTGELFF.

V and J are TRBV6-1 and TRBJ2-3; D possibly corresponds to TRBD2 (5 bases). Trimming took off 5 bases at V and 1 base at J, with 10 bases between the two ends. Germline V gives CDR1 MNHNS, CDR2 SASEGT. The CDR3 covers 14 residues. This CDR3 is CASSRKEGTDTQYF. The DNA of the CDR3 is TGTGCCAGCAGTCGCAAGGAGGGCACAGATACGCAGTATTTT.

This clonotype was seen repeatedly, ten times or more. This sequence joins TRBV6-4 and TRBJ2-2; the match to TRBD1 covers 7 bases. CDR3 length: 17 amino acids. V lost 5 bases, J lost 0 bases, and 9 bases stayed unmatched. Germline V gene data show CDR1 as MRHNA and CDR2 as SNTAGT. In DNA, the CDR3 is TGTGCCAGCAGTCCCCTGGACAGGCCGGCGAACACCGGGGAGCTGTTTTTT. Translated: CASSPLDRPANTGELFF.

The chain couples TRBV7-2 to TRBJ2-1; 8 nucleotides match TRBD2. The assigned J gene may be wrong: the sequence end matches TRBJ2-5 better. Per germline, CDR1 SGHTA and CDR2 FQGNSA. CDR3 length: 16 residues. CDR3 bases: TGTGCCAGCAGCTCTAGAGGAAGCGGGGGAGTTGGGACCCAGTACTTC. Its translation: CASSSRGSGGVGTQYF.

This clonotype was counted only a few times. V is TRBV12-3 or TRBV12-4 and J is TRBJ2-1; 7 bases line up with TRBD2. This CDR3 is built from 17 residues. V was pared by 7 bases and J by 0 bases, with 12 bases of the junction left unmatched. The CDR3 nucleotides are TGTGCCAGCACCCCGAGGCGGGAGTTTAGCTCCTACAATGAGCAGTTCTTC. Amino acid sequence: CASTPRREFSSYNEQFF.

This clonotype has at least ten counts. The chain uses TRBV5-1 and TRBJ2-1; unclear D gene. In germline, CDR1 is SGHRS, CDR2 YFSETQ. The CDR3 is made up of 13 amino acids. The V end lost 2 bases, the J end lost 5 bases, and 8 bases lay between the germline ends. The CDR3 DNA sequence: TGCGCCAGCAGCTTCCAGGAACACAATGAGCAGTTCTTC. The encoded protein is CASSFQEHNEQFF.

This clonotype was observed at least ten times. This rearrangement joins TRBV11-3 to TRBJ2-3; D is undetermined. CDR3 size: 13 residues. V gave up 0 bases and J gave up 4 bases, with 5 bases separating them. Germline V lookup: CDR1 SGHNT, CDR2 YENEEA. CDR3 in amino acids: CASSLDGPDTQYF. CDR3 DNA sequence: TGTGCCAGCAGCTTAGATGGGCCAGATACGCAGTATTTT.

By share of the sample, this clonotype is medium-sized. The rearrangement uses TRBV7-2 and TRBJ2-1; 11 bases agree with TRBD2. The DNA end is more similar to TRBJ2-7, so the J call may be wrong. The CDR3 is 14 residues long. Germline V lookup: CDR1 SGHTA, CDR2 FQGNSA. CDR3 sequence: CASSLTSGSAEQYF. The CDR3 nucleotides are TGTGCCAGCAGCTTAACTAGCGGGAGTGCCGAGCAGTACTTC.

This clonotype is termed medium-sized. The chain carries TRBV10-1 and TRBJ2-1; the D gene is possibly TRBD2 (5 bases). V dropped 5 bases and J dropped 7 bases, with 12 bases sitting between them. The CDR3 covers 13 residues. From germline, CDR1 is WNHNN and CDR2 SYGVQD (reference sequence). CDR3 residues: CASSPRGRNEQFF. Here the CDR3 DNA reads TGCGCCAGCAGTCCCCGAGGGAGAAATGAGCAGTTCTTC.

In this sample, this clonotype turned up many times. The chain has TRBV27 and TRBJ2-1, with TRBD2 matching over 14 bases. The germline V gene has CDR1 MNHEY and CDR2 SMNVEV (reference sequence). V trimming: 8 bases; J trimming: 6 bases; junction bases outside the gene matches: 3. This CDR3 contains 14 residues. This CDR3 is CASQGLAGVNEQFF. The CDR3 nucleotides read TGTGCCAGCCAGGGACTAGCGGGAGTCAATGAGCAGTTCTTC.

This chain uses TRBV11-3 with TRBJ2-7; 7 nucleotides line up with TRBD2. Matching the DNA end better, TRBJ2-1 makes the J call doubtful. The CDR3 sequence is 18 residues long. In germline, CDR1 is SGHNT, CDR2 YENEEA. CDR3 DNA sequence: TGTGCCAGCAGCCCCGGGGCGGGAGAAGGGACCTTCTCCTACGAGCAGTTCTTC. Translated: CASSPGAGEGTFSYEQFF.

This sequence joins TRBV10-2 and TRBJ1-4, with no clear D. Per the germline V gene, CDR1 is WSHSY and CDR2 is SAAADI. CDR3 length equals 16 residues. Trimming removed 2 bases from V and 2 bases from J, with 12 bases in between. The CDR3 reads CASSEGQDGTNEKLFF. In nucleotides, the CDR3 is TGCGCCAGCAGTGAGGGGCAGGATGGGACTAATGAAAAACTGTTTTTT.

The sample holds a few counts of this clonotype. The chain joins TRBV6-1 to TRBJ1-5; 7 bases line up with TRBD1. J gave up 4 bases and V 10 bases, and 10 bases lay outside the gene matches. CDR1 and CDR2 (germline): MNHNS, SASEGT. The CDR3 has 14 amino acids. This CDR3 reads CATQDRARNQPQHF. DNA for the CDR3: TGTGCCACCCAAGACAGGGCCCGTAATCAGCCCCAGCATTTT.

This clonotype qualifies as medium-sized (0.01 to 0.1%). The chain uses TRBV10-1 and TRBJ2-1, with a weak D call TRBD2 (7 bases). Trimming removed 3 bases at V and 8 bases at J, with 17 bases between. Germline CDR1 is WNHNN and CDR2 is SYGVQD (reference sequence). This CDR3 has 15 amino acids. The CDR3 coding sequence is TGCGCCAGCAGTGAAGGGCTAGGGGGGAGGGATGAGCAGTTCTTC. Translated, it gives CASSEGLGGRDEQFF.

The CDR3 DNA follows: TGTGCCAGCAGTGAAGGTGGGACCCTGGAGACCCAGTTCTTC. Protein sequence: CASSEGGTLETQFF. The chain carries TRBV6-1 and TRBJ2-1; either TRBD1 or TRBD2 may fit D (5 bases each). Trimming cost V 1 base and J 13 bases, with 17 bases left between them. Germline V gives CDR1 MNHNS, CDR2 SASEGT. This CDR3 region has 14 residues.

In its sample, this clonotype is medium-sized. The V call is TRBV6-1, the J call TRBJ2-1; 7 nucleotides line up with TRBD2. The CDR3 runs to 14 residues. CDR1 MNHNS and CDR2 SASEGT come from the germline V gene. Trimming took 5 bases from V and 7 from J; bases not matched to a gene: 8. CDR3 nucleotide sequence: TGTGCCAGCAGTCCCGGGACTATCCGTAATGAGCAGTTCTTC. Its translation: CASSPGTIRNEQFF.

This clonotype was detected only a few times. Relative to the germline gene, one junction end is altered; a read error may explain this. The CDR3 region is CASSQGQGAVETQYF. The CDR3 DNA reads TGTGCCAGCAGTCAAGGACAGGGGGCGGTTGAGACCCAGTACTTT. The rearrangement uses TRBV11-2 and TRBJ2-3; 11 bases agree with TRBD1. CDR3 length: 15 amino acids. CDR1 and CDR2 from the germline V gene are SGHAT and FQNNGV.

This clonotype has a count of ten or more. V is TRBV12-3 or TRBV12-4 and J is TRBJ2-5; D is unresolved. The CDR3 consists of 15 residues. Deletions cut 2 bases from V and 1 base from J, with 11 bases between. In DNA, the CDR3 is TGTGCCAGCAGTTTAATAGGGTCTGTCCAAGAGACCCAGTACTTC. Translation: CASSLIGSVQETQYF.

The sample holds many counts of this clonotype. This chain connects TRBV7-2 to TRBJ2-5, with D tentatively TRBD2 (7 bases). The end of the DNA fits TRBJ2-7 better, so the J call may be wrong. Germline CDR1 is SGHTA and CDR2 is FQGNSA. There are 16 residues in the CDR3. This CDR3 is CASSLGGRGAIDEQYF. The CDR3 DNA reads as TGTGCCAGCAGCTTAGGTGGTCGGGGGGCTATTGACGAGCAGTACTTC.

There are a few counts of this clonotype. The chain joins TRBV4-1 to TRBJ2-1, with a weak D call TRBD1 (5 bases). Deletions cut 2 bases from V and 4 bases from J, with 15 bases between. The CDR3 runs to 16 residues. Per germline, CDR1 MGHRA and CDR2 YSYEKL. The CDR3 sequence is CASSQTGKGRYNEQFF. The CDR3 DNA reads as TGCGCCAGCAGCCAAACAGGCAAAGGGCGATACAATGAGCAGTTCTTC.